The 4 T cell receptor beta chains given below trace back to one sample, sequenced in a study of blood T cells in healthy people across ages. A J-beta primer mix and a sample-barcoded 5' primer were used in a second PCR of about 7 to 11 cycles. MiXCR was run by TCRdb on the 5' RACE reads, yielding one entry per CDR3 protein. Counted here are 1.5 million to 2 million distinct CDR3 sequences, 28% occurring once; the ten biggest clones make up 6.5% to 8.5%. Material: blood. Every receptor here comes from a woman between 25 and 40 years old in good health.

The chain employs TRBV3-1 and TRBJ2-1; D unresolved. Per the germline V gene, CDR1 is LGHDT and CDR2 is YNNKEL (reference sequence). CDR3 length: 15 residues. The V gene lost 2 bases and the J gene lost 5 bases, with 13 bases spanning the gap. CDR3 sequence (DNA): TGTGCCAGCAGCCAATCTGTGGCGGCGGACAATGAGCAGTTCTTC. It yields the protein CASSQSVAADNEQFF.

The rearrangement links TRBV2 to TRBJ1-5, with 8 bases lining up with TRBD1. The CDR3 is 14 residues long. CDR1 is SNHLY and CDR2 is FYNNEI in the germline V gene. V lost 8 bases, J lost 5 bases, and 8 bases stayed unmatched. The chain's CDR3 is CASRGQADHQPQHF. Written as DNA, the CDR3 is TGTGCCAGCCGGGGACAGGCCGACCATCAGCCCCAGCATTTT.

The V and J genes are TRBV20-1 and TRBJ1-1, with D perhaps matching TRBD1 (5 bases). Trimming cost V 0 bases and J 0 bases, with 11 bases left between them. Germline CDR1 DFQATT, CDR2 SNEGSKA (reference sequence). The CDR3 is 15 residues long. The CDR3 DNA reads TGCAGTGCTAGAGAAGGGGAGGTTATGAACACTGAAGCTTTCTTT. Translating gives CSAREGEVMNTEAFF.

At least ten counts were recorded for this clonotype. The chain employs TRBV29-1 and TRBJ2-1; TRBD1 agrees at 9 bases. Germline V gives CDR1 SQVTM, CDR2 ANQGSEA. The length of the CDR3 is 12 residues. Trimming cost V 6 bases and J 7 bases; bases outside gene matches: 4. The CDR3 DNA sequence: TGCAGCGTCCGGGACAGGGAGAATGAGCAGTTCTTC. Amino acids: CSVRDRENEQFF.